This paragraph covers one TCR beta chain sequence. Its antigen remains unidentified. Base qualities are missing; no much larger clone stands one base away. The cohort consisted of hundreds of healthy bone marrow donors. Cohort members were all nominally healthy when sampled, although unrecorded immune exposures were likely present. The donor tested CMV seronegative, placing the donor among the roughly 350 seronegative members of the cohort. A peripheral blood sample was provided by each donor, and peripheral blood mononuclear cells were used for TCR beta sequencing. Genomic DNA extraction from the blood cell samples was performed with the Qiagen DNeasy Blood Extraction Kit. The record originates from a study of cytomegalovirus exposure and HLA in healthy donors (dated by TCRdb to 2017 to 2019). Background on the whole study: In an earlier analysis of approximately 640 of the donors, approximately 260 Gb of sequence data and some 120 million unique TCR beta sequences from approximately 180 million T cells were reported. Roughly 300 gigabases of sequencing data and 78 million or so unique TCR sequences were included in an early release covering over 600 HLA-typed donors. Of the 350 to 450 genotyped donors, roughly 76% were placed in the genetic ancestry cluster associated with self-reported Caucasian donors. The study aimed to test whether signatures of past pathogen exposure could be identified by cataloging public T cell receptors. The study used immunosequencing to profile the T cell repertoires of under 700 subjects and linked those repertoires to cytomegalovirus serostatus. In addition to the first cohort of about 650 subjects, a separate validation cohort of 120 different subjects was used. To predict cytomegalovirus infection status, the study brought together high-throughput TCR immunosequencing, statistical association of individual TCRs with disease status, and machine learning. A later analysis re-examined previously published TCR beta repertoires from more than 600 donors and added high-resolution HLA genotyping to investigate patterns of TCR occurrence. In the later analysis, no new phenotypic data were used to find candidate immune exposures; instead, reliance was placed on TCR beta sequences and their occurrence across donors. To decide whether each TCR beta V gene segment behaved as functional or pseudogenic, an earlier analysis of several hundred of the donors relied on high-throughput TCR beta sequencing. Donor age, sex, ethnicity and CMV serostatus were collected together with the repertoire data. In a later genetic analysis, genome-wide SNP genotypes for about 55% of the 666 donors were used, and that subset was treated as a discovery cohort. Every discovery cohort repertoire had been produced on one sequencing platform. Class I and class II HLA loci were covered by the typing at four-digit resolution. The number of donors typed differed by locus, with about 629-640 for A, B, C, DRB1 and DQB1, more than 500 for DQA1, 600 to 610 for DPA1, and approximately 470 for DPB1. Several DR-DQ haplotypes were handled as single units for association and clustering, since linkage in the cohort was strong. Among 398 genotyped donors of the cohort, an average of about 240,000 unique TCR beta nucleotide sequences were sequenced per donor, roughly 20% of them non-productive.

Here is what the overall study found, with its caveats: Presence/absence analyses assumed roughly uniform sequencing depth across donors, an assumption that may not hold. An earlier analysis of 587 of the donors showed that most TCR beta V segments appeared in productive rearrangements either about 87% or about 30% of the time, which broadly matched IMGT annotations. Most TCR sequences were observed very rarely across donors, whereas some public TCRs were present in many individuals. When HLA alleles, especially DR and DQ, strongly co-occurred, attributing TCR associations to individual alleles was difficult. According to the authors, the approach could potentially be generalized to other disease states and immunological phenotypes. A few of the identified cytomegalovirus-associated TCR beta chains were confirmed in vitro to be specific for cytomegalovirus antigens. V-gene and J-gene trimming of TCR beta chains was associated with a missense DCLRE1C variant in a later genetic analysis, and the association was replicated in an independent cohort. A later analysis reported that several top co-occurrence clusters appeared linked to parvovirus B19, influenza, CMV and Epstein-Barr virus. Linkage disequilibrium might explain the correlated functional status among segregating V segments, but an unknown experimental factor could not be ruled out. The 87-base-pair reads could not distinguish some IMGT-functional V segments, including TRBV6-2 and TRBV6-3, so those segments were excluded. Because HLA typing was unavailable for some donors at each locus, only the typed subset was used in association tests. In a later analysis, HLA-associated TCR beta chains showed more clonal expansion and lower generation probabilities than non-associated chains that were equally common. The study gave a list of some 150 TCR beta chains associated with cytomegalovirus. A further reported finding was that TCR beta sequences accurately predicted the HLA-A and HLA-B alleles for most subjects in the first cohort. In a later analysis, 15,000 to 20,000 TCR beta sequences were associated with specific HLA alleles at a false discovery rate of 0.05. Because counts were too low, approximately 15 rarely observed V segments, including chromosome 9 orphons, were excluded from the earlier analysis of some 540 of the donors. A cluster of highly shared sequence variants was judged likely to represent a technical artifact of the sequencing pipeline. Only TCR beta chains were sequenced in this cohort, and the absence of alpha or paired-chain data limited detectable features. According to a later analysis, TCR association rates differed among HLA loci, with DRB1 alleles showing the most associated TCRs and HLA-C alleles showing the fewest. In a later analysis, most CMV-associated TCR beta chains were found to appear HLA-restricted, with HLA associations seemingly driven largely by CMV exposure. The classifier was reported to diagnose cytomegalovirus status with high specificity and sensitivity in both the original cohort and the validation cohort. Compared with the approximately 700-donor mean, donors in an Asian-associated ancestry cluster had fewer N-insertions in productive TCRs, according to a later genetic analysis. The only immune exposure information available for the cohort was CMV serostatus.

Libraries came from the immunoSEQ multiplex PCR assay. The multiplex PCR relied on a mix of 60 forward primers for TCR Vbeta segments and 13 reverse primers for TCR Jbeta segments. Amplification of the CDR3 region of rearranged TCR beta genes was performed with a multiplex PCR assay on genomic DNA. The amplified TCR beta libraries were sequenced on the Illumina HiSeq System as 87-base-pair reads. The paper's data handling went like this. A later analysis counted 65 million to 90 million unique TCR beta chains across the 666 repertoires, and 10 million to 12 million of these chains were shared by at least two donors. Raw reads were error-corrected and collapsed into unique sequences by a nearest-neighbor algorithm in which closely related sequences were merged to remove PCR and sequencing errors. Alignment of CDR3 sequences to IMGT reference sequences was used to assign V, D and J gene segments. For a sequence to be retained, a match of at least six nucleotides to both a V gene segment and a J gene segment was required. A rearrangement was called productive if the CDR3 had no stop codons and remained in frame with V and J, and every other rearrangement was called non-productive. CDR3 was defined according to IMGT convention as the region running from the second conserved V-encoded cysteine to the conserved J-encoded phenylalanine. In an earlier analysis of around 540 of the donors, sequences lacking an unambiguous match to a single V gene segment were excluded. An earlier analysis of roughly 590 of the donors called V segments functional above 56.7% productive rearrangements and segregating when the between-donor standard deviation exceeded 5%. To diagnose cytomegalovirus status from the catalog of TCR beta chain sequences, a statistical classification framework was built. In a later analysis, V and J genes were assigned by comparing TCR nucleotide sequences against IMGT/GENE-DB human TR gene sequences. In a later analysis, CDR3 sequences and most-parsimonious VDJ recombination scenarios were assigned using the TCRdist pipeline. In a later analysis, each TCR beta chain was defined by its CDR3 amino acid sequence together with its V-gene family, and reads lacking a unique V-gene family were excluded. As a way to deal with suspected cross-contamination and a sequencing artifact, a later analysis dropped more than 500 nucleotide sequences that were highly shared and had low generation probability. In a later analysis, a clonal expansion index for each public chain was calculated from normalized within-repertoire ranks of inferred template counts. In a later analysis, generation probabilities were computed with a VDJ recombination model fitted to out-of-frame rearrangements, and the resulting probabilities were checked against IGoR. Hypergeometric tests were used in a later analysis to score TCR-TCR, TCR-HLA and TCR-CMV co-occurrence, with a repertoire-size bias correction applied to the TCR pairs. In a later analysis, false discovery rates were estimated by permuting HLA or CMV assignments 20 times. In a later analysis, co-occurring TCRs were grouped using DBSCAN, with TCRdist sequence similarity added in when clustering inside HLA-allele-positive subsets. Repertoires with fewer than 30,000 or more than 120,000 public chains, plus five repertoires with anomalous nucleotide sharing, were excluded from co-occurrence clustering. Held by TCRdb, this immuneACCESS table contains in-frame sequences only and omits some clones. Under half of the omission traces to an unresolved V gene where checked; the cause of the rest is unknown. That table furnishes V, J and clone size, whereas the DNA furnished D and trimming. The sample table records under 130,000 clones; more than 60% of these occur just once. 2% to 2.5% of the sample comes from the top ten.

From the cysteine up to the phenylalanine, the CDR3 has a length of 13 residues. The only DNA kept is the CDR3, 39 bases in frame from the first base. V loses 0 bases of germline sequence and J loses 4 bases, and the interval between the two ends is 7 bases. CDR1 SGHDT and CDR2 YYEEEE are derived from the germline V gene. Sequences were obtained from PBMCs. In this chain, TRBV5-6 is recombined with TRBJ1-2; tentative D gene TRBD1, with 6 bases matching. The TCR comes from a man younger than 40 in good health and CMV-seronegative. The DNA sequence is TGTGCCAGCAGCTTGGACAGGGCCTATGGCTACACCTTC. Translated, it reads CASSLDRAYGYTF.